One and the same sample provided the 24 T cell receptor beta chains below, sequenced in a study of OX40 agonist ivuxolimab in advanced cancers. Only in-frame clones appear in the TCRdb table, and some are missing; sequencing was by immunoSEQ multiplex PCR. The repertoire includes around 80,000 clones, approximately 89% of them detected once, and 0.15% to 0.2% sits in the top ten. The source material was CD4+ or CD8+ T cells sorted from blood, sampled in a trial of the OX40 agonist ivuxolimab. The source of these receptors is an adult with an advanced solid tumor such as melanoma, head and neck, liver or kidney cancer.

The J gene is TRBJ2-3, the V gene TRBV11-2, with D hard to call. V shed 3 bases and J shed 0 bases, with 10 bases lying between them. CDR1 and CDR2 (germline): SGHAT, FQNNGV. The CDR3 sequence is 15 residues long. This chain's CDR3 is CASSFDGRSTDTQYF. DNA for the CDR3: TGTGCCAGCAGCTTCGACGGCCGTAGCACAGATACGCAGTATTTT.

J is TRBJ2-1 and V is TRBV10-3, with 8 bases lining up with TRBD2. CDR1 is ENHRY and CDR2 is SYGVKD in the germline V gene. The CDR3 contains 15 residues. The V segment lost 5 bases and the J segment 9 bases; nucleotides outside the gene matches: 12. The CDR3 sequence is CAISSGGRLGVEQFF. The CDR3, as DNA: TGTGCCATCAGTAGTGGCGGGAGGTTGGGGGTTGAGCAGTTCTTC.

The DNA of the CDR3 is TGCGCCAGCAGTGATAGCCTAGCGGGAACTAATACGCAGTATTTT. Protein product: CASSDSLAGTNTQYF. J is TRBJ2-3 and V is TRBV10-2, with TRBD2 identical over 9 bases. V shed 3 bases and J 7 bases; nucleotides not matched to a gene: 8. Germline CDR1 is WSHSY and CDR2 is SAAADI. CDR3 length: 15 amino acids.

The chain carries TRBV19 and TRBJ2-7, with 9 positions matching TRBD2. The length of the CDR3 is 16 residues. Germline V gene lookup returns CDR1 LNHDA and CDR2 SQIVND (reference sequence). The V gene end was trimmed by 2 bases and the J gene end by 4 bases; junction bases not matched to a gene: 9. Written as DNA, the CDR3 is TGTGCCAGTAGTATAAGAACTAGCGGGTTTTTATACGAGCAGTACTTC. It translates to CASSIRTSGFLYEQYF.

The CDR3 region has the DNA TGCGCCAGCAGCTTGGTAGGACAGGGGACAGCTGGGGCCAACGTCCTGACTTTC. Its translation: CASSLVGQGTAGANVLTF. This chain links TRBV5-1 with TRBJ2-6; 9 bases line up with TRBD1. Looked up from germline, CDR1 is SGHRS and CDR2 is YFSETQ. This CDR3 region has 18 residues. Unmatched junction bases numbered 6, after V lost 0 bases and J lost 2 bases. The full variable domain, its missing parts supplied by reference TRBV5-1 and TRBJ2-6, is KAGVTQTPRYLIKTRGQQVTLSCSPISGHRSVSWYQQTPGQGLQFLFEYFSETQRNKGNFPGRFSGRQFSNSRSEMNVSTLELGDSALYLCASSLVGQGTAGANVLTFGAGSRLTVL.

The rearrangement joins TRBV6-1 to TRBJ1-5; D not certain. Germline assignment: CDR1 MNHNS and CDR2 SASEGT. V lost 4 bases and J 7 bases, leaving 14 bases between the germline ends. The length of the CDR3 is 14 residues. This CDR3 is CASSVRGALQPQHF. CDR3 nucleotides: TGTGCCAGCAGTGTTAGAGGAGCCTTACAGCCCCAGCATTTT.

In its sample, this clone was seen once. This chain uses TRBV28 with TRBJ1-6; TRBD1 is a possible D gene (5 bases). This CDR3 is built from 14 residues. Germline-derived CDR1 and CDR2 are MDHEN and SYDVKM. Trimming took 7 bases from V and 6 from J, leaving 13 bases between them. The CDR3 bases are TGTGCCAGCATGCTTCGAAGGGGTAATTCACCCCTCCACTTT. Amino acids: CASMLRRGNSPLHF.

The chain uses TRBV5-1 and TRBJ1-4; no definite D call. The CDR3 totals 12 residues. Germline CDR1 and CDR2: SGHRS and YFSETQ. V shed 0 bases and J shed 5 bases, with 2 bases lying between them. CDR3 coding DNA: TGCGCCAGCAGCTTGGGGAATGAAAAACTGTTTTTT. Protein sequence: CASSLGNEKLFF.

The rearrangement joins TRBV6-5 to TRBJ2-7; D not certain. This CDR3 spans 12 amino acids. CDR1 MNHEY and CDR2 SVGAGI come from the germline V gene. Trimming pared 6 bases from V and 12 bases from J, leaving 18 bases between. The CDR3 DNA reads TGTGCCAGCAGCAAAGAGATCGGGCTCCCGTACTTC. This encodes CASSKEIGLPYF.

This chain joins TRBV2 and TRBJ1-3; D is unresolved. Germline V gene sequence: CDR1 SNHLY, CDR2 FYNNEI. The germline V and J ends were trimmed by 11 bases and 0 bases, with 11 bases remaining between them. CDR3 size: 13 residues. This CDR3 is CARARVSGNTIYF. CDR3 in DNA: TGTGCCCGAGCAAGGGTCTCTGGAAACACCATATATTTT. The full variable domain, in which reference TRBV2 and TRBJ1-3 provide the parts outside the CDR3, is EPEVTQTPSHQVTQMGQEVILRCVPISNHLYFYWYRQILGQKVEFLVSFYNNEISEKSEIFDDQFSVERPDGSNFTLKIRSTKLEDSAMYFCARARVSGNTIYFGEGSWLTVV.

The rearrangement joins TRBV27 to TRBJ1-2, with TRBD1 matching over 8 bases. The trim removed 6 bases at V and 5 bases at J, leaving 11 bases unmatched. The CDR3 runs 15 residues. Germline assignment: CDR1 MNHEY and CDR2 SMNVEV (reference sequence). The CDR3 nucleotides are TGTGCCAGCAGACCCCGCGGGACAGGAGGATATGGCTACACCTTC. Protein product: CASRPRGTGGYGYTF.

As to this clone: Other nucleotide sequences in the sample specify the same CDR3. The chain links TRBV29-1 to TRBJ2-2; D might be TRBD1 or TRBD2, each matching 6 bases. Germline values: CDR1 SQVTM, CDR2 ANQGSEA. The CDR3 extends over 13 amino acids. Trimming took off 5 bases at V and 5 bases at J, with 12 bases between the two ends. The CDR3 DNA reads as TGCAGCGTTTTACAGGGAGGTACCGGGGAGCTGTTTTTT. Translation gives CSVLQGGTGELFF.

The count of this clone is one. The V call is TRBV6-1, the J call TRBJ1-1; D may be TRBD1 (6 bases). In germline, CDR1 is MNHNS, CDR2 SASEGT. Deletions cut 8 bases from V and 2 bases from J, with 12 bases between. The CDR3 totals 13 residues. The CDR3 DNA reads TGTGCCAGCGGGGGGCTCCGAAACACTGAAGCTTTCTTT. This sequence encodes CASGGLRNTEAFF.

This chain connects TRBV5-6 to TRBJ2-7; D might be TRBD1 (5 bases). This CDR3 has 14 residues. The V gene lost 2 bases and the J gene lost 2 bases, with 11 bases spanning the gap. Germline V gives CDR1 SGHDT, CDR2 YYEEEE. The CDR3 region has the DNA TGTGCCAGCAGCTTCGGTCAGGGCCCCTACGAGCAGTACTTC. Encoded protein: CASSFGQGPYEQYF.

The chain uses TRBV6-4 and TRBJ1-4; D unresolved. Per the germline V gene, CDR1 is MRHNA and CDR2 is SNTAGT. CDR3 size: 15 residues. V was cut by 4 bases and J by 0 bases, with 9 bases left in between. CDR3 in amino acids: CASSAYTATNEKLFF. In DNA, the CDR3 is TGTGCCAGCAGTGCCTATACAGCAACTAATGAAAAACTGTTTTTT.

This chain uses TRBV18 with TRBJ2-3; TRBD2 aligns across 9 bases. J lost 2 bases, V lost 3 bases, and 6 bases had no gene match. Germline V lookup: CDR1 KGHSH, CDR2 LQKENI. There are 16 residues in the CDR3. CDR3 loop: CASSPLAGPPTDTQYF. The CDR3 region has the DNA TGTGCCAGCTCACCGCTAGCGGGGCCTCCCACAGATACGCAGTATTTT. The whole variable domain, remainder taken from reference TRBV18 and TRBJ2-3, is NAGVMQNPRHLVRRRGQEARLRCSPMKGHSHVYWYRQLPEEGLKFMVYLQKENIIDESGMPKERFSAEFPKEGPSILRIQQVVRGDSAAYFCASSPLAGPPTDTQYFGPGTRLTVL.

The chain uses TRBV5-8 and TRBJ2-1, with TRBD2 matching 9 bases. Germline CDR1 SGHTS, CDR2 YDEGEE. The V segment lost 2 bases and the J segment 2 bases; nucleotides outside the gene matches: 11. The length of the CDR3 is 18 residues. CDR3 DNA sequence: TGTGCCAGCAGCTTAAGGTTTGGGACTAGCAGACCCTACAATGAGCAGTTCTTC. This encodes CASSLRFGTSRPYNEQFF.

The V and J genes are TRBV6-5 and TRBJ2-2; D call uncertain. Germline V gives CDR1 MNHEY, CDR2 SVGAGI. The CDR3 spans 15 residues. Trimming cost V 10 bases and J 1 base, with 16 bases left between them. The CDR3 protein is CATYVSVENTGELFF. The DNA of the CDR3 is TGTGCCACCTACGTCTCGGTGGAGAACACCGGGGAGCTGTTTTTT.

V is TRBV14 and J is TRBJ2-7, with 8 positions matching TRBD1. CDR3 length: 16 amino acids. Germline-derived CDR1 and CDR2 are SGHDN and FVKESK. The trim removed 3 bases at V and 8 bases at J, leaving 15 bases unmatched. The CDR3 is CASSHRTGPRGGQQYF. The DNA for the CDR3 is TGTGCCAGCAGCCACAGGACAGGGCCGCGGGGTGGCCAGCAGTACTTC.

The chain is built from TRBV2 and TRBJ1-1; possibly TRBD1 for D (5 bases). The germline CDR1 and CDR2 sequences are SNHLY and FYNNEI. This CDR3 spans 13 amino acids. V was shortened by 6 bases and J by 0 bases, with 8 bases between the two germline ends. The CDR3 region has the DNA TGTGCCAGCAGGGGGACGGTGAACACTGAAGCTTTCTTT. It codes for CASRGTVNTEAFF.

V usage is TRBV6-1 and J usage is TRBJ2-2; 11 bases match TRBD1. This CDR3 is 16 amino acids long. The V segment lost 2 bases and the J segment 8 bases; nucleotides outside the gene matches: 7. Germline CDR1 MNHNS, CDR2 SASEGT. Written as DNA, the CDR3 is TGTGCCAGCAGTGAACCCGGACAGGGGGCACCGGGGGAGCTGTTTTTT. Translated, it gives CASSEPGQGAPGELFF.

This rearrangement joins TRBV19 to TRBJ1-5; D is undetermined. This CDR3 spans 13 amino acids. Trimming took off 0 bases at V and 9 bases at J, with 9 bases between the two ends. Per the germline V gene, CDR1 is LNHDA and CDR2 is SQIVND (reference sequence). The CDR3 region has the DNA TGTGCCAGTAGTATAGATAAGGGAGGGCCCCAGCATTTT. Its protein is CASSIDKGGPQHF.

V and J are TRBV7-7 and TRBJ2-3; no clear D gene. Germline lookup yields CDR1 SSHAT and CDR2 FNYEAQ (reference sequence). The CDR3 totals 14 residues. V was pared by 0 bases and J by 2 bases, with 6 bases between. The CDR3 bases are TGTGCCAGCAGCTTAGCGGGCCCCACAGATACGCAGTATTTT. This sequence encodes CASSLAGPTDTQYF.

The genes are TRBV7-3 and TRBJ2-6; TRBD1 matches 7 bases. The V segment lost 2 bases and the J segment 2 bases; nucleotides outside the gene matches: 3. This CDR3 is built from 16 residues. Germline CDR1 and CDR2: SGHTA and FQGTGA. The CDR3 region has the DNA TGTGCCAGCAGCTTAGCGACAGGGACTGGGGCCAACGTCCTGACTTTC. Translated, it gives CASSLATGTGANVLTF. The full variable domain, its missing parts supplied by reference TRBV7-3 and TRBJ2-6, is GAGVSQTPSNKVTEKGKYVELRCDPISGHTALYWYRQSLGQGPEFLIYFQGTGAADDSGLPNDRFFAVRPEGSVSTLKIQRTERGDSAVYLCASSLATGTGANVLTFGAGSRLTVL.